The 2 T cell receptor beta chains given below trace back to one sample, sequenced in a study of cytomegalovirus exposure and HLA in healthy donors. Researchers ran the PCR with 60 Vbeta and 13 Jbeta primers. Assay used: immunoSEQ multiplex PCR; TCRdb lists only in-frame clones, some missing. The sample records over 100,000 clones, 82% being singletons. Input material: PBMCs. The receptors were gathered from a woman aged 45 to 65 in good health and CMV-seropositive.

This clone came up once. CDR3 sequence: CASSPGGRSTGELFF. The CDR3 DNA reads TGTGCCAGCAGCCCAGGGGGCCGGAGCACCGGGGAGCTGTTTTTT. The chain joins TRBV7-3 to TRBJ2-2; 8 bases are shared with TRBD1. The CDR3 totals 15 residues. Trimming at V came to 5 bases and at J to 4 bases, leaving 6 bases not matched to a gene. Germline CDR1 is SGHTA and CDR2 is FQGTGA.

The CDR3 protein is CASSPLAGGLNEQFF. The CDR3 bases are TGTGCCAGCAGCCCACTAGCGGGGGGCCTTAATGAGCAGTTCTTC. This chain uses TRBV7-3 with TRBJ2-1; 12 bases align to TRBD2. Trimming removed 5 bases from V and 7 bases from J; junction bases left unmatched: 6. CDR3 length: 15 amino acids. Germline V gives CDR1 SGHTA, CDR2 FQGTGA.